This T cell receptor (beta chain) came from a study of Graves' ophthalmopathy and Graves' hyperthyroidism. Beta-chain TCR CDR3 regions were amplified from RNA transcripts. HTBI-primed RT-PCR formed the first round, and a multiplex PCR formed the second. TCRdb reanalysed the multiplex PCR reads using MiXCR and keeps one entry per CDR3 protein. The sample consists of 740,000 or so distinct CDR3 sequences, around 40% of them appearing once. CDR3 length equals 15 residues. V was pared by 4 bases and J by 0 bases, with 13 bases between. Germline values: CDR1 SGHKS, CDR2 YYEKEE (reference sequence). The gene calls are TRBV5-5 and TRBJ1-2; D gene uncertain. This TCR was recovered from an adult man with Graves' ophthalmopathy. The sample was peripheral blood. CDR3 DNA: TGTGCCAGCAGCGTTGAAGTCACCTCTAACTATGGCTACACCTTC. It is translated as CASSVEVTSNYGYTF. The full variable domain, with the rest looked up from reference TRBV5-5 and TRBJ1-2, is DAGVTQSPTHLIKTRGQQVTLRCSPISGHKSVSWYQQVLGQGPQFIFQYYEKEERGRGNFPDRFSARQFPNYSSELNVNALLLGDSALYLCASSVEVTSNYGYTFGSGTRLTVV.